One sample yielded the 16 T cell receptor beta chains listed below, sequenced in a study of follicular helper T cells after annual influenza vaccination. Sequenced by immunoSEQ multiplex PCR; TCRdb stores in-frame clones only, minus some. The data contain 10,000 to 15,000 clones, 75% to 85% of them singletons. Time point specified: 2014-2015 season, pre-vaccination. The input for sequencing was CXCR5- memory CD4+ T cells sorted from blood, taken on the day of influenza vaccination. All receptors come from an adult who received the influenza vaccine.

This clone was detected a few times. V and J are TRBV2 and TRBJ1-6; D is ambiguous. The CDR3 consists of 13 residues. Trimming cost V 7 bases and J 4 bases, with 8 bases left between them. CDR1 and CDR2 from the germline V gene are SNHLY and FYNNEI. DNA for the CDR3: TGTGCCAGCAATAGAGATTATAATTCACCCCTCCACTTT. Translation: CASNRDYNSPLHF.

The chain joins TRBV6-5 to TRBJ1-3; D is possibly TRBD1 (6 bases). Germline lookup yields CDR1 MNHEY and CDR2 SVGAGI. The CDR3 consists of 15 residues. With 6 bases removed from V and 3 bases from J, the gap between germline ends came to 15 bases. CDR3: CASRPTGSGGNTIYF. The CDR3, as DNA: TGTGCCAGCAGACCCACAGGGTCGGGTGGAAACACCATATATTTT.

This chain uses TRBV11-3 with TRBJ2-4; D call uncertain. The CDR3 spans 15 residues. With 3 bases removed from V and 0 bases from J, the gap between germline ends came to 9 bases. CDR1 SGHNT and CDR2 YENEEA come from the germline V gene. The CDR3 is CASSFPDRAKNIQYF. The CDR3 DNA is TGTGCCAGCAGCTTCCCCGATAGAGCCAAAAACATTCAGTACTTC.

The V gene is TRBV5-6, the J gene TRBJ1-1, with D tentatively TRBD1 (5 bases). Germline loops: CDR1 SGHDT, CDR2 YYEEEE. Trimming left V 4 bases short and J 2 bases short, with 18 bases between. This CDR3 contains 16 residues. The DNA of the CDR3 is TGTGCCAGCAGCGTGTACCAGGGTTCGCGAAACACTGAAGCTTTCTTT. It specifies CASSVYQGSRNTEAFF.

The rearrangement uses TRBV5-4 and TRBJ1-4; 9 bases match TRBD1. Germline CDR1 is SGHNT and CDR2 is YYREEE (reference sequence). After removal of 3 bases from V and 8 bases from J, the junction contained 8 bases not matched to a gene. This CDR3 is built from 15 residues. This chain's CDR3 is CASSSTPTGGEKLFF. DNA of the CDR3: TGTGCCAGCAGCTCGACCCCTACAGGGGGCGAAAAACTGTTTTTT.

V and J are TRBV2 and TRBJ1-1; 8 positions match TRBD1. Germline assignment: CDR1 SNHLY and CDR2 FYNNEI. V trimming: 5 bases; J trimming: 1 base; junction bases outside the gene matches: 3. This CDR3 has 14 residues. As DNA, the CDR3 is TGTGCCAGCAGTATACAGGGGGGGAACACTGAAGCTTTCTTT. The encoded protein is CASSIQGGNTEAFF.

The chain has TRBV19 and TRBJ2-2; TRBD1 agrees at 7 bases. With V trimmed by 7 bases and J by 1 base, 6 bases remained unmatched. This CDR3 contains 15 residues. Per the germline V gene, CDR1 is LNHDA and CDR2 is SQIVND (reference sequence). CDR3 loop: CASTYRDRNTGELFF. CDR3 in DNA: TGTGCCAGTACATACCGGGACAGGAACACCGGGGAGCTGTTTTTT.

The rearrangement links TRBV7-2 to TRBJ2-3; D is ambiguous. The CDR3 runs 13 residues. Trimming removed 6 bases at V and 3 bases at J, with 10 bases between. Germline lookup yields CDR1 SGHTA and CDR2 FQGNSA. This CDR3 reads CASSPDWTDTQYF. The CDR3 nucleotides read TGTGCCAGCAGTCCCGACTGGACAGATACGCAGTATTTT.

The CDR3 loop is CASSYAGANQPQHF. The CDR3 region has the DNA TGTGCCAGCAGTTACGCAGGGGCCAATCAGCCCCAGCATTTT. V and J are TRBV6-6 and TRBJ1-5; weak D call: TRBD1 (6 bases). Germline V lookup: CDR1 MNHNY, CDR2 SVGAGI (reference sequence). This CDR3 comprises 14 residues. Trimming stripped 2 bases from V and 3 bases from J, with 8 bases between.

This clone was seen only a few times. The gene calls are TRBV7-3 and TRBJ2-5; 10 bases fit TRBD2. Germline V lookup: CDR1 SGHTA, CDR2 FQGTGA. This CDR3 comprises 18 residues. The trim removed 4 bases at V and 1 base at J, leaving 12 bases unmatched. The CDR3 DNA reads TGTGCCAGCAGCTCCAAGGAGCCGGGACTAGCGAGCCAAGAGACCCAGTACTTC. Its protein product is CASSSKEPGLASQETQYF.

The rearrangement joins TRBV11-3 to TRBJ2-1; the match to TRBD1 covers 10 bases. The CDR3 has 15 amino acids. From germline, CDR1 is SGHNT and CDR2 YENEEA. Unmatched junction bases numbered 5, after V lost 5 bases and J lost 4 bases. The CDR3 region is CASSPPGQGYNEQFF. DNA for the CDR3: TGTGCCAGCAGCCCGCCGGGACAGGGGTACAATGAGCAGTTCTTC.

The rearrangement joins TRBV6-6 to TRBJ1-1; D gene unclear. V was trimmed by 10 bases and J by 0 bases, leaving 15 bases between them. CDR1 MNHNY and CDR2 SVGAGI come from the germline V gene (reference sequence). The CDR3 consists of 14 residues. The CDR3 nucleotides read TGTGCCATCCGACTGACCAACATGAACACTGAAGCTTTCTTT. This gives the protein CAIRLTNMNTEAFF.

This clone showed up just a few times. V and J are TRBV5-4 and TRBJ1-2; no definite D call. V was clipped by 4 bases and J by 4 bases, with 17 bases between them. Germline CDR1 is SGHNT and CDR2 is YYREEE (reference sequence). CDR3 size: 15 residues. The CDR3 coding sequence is TGTGCCAGCAGCGGTTATGCGGGGTTGAGCTATGGCTACACCTTC. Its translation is CASSGYAGLSYGYTF.

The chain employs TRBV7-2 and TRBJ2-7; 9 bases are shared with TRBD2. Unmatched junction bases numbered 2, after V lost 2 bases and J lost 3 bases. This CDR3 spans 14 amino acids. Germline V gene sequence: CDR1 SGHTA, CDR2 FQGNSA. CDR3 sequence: CASSLTAGGYEQYF. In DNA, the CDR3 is TGTGCCAGCAGCTTAACAGCGGGGGGCTACGAGCAGTACTTC.

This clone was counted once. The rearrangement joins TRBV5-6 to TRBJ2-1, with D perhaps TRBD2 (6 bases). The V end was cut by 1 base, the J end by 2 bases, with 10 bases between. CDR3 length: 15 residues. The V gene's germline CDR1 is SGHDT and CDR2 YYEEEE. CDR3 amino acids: CASSLFGRAYNEQFF. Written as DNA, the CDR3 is TGTGCCAGCAGCTTGTTCGGGAGAGCCTACAATGAGCAGTTCTTC.

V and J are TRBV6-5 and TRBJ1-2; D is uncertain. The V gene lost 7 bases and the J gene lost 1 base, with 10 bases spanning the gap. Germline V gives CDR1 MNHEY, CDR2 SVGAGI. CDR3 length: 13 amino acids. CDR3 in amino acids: CASMRSLNYGYTF. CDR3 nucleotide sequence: TGTGCCAGCATGCGCAGTCTTAACTATGGCTACACCTTC.